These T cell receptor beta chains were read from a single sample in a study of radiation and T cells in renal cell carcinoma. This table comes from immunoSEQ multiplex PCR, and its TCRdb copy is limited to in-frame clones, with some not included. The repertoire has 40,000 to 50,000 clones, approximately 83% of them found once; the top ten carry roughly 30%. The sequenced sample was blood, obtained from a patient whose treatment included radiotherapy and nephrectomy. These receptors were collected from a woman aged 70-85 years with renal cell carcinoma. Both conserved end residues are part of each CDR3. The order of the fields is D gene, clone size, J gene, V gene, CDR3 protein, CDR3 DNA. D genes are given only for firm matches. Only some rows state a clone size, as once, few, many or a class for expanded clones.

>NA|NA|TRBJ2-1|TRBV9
CASSPRTGPYGNEQFF
TGTGCCAGCAGCCCCCGGACGGGGCCCTACGGGAATGAGCAGTTCTTC
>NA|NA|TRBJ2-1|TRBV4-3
CASSQDWLATYNEQFF
TGCGCCAGCAGCCAAGATTGGCTAGCAACATACAATGAGCAGTTCTTC
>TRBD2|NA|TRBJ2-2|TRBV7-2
CASSAPGLATGELFF
TGTGCCAGCAGCGCTCCGGGACTAGCGACCGGGGAGCTGTTTTTT
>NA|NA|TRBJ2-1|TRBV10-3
CAIRILNEQFF
TGTGCCATCAGAATCCTCAATGAGCAGTTCTTC
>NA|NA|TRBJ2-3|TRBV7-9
CASSSNVDTQYF
TGTGCCAGCAGTAGCAACGTAGATACGCAGTATTTT
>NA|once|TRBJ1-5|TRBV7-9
CASSQDGNQPQHF
TGTGCCAGCAGCCAGGACGGTAATCAGCCCCAGCATTTT
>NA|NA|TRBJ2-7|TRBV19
CASSSRQATYEQYF
TGTGCCAGTAGTTCCCGACAGGCTACCTACGAGCAGTACTTC
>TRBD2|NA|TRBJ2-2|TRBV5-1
CASSSGTSGTGELFF
TGCGCCAGCAGCTCAGGGACTAGTGGCACCGGGGAGCTGTTTTTT
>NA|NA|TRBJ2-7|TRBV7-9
CASSPPFRSGNEQYF
TGTGCCAGCAGCCCGCCATTCCGGTCGGGGAACGAGCAGTACTTC
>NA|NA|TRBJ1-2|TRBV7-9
CASSPENGGGGYTF
TGTGCCAGCAGCCCGGAAAATGGGGGTGGCGGCTACACCTTC
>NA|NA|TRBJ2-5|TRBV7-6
CASSATGTAGQYF
TGTGCCAGCAGCGCAACCGGGACCGCGGGGCAGTACTTC
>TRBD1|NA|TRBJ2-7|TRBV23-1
CASSQSAPTGLYEQYF
TGCGCCAGCAGTCAATCAGCACCGACAGGGTTATACGAGCAGTACTTC
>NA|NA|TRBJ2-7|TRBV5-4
CASSPDLAREQYF
TGTGCCAGCAGCCCGGACTTGGCTCGGGAGCAGTACTTC
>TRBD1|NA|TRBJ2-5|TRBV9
CASSGIRGDRGRETQYF
TGTGCCAGCAGCGGTATCAGGGGGGACAGGGGGCGTGAGACCCAGTACTTC
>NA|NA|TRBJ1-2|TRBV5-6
CASSSYTGRYGYTF
TGTGCCAGCAGCTCCTACACAGGGCGCTATGGCTACACCTTC
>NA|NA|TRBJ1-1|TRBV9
CASSVDWNTEAFF
TGTGCCAGCAGCGTAGATTGGAACACTGAAGCTTTCTTT
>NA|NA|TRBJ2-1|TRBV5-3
CARSLGQPPEKADEQFF
TGTGCCAGAAGCTTGGGACAACCGCCTGAGAAGGCAGATGAGCAGTTCTTC
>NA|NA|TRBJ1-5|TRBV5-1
CASSLLGEGNQPQHF
TGCGCCAGCAGTCTGCTGGGGGAAGGCAATCAGCCCCAGCATTTT
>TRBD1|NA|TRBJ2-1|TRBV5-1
CASRSTGQGASSSYNEQFF
TGCGCCAGCAGGAGCACAGGACAGGGGGCGAGTTCTTCCTACAATGAGCAGTTCTTC
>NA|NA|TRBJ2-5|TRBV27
CASSLTYQETQYF
TGTGCCAGCAGTTTAACGTACCAAGAGACCCAGTACTTC
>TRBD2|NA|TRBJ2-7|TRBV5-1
CASSPGLDSYEQYF
TGCGCCAGCAGCCCGGGACTAGATTCCTACGAGCAGTACTTC
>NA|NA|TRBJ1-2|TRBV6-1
CASSEGVGFDYGYTF
TGTGCCAGCAGTGAAGGCGTGGGCTTCGACTATGGCTACACCTTC
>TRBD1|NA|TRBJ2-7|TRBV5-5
CASSGQGAYEQYF
TGTGCCAGCAGCGGCCAGGGGGCTTACGAGCAGTACTTC
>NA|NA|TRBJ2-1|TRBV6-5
CASSYSGNYNEQFF
TGTGCCAGCAGTTACTCCGGGAACTACAATGAGCAGTTCTTC
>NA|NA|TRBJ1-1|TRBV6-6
CASSYSPGASEAFF
TGTGCCAGCAGTTACTCGCCGGGGGCAAGTGAAGCTTTCTTT
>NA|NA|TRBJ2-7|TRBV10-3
CAIKTGSYEQYF
TGTGCCATCAAGACAGGCTCCTACGAGCAGTACTTC
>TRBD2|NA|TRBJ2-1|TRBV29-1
CSVVSGIRNEQFF
TGCAGCGTTGTTAGCGGGATCCGCAATGAGCAGTTCTTC
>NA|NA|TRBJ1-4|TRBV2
CASTQREKLFF
TGTGCCAGCACCCAGAGGGAAAAACTGTTTTTT
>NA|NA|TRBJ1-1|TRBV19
CASSATGRGTEAFF
TGTGCCAGTAGCGCCACGGGGAGGGGCACTGAAGCTTTCTTT
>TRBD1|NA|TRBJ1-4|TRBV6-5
CASSNRDRVEKLFF
TGTGCCAGCAGTAACCGGGACAGGGTTGAAAAACTGTTTTTT
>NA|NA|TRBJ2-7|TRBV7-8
CASSSDRFTGYEQYF
TGTGCCAGCAGCTCGGACCGCTTTACGGGCTACGAGCAGTACTTC
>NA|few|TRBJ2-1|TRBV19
CASSIDPGSYNEQFF
TGTGCCAGTAGTATAGACCCTGGCTCCTACAATGAGCAGTTCTTC
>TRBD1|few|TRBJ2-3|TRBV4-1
CASSQGEWDRGDTQYF
TGCGCCAGCAGCCAGGGGGAATGGGACAGGGGCGATACGCAGTATTTT
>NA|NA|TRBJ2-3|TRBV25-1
CASRIGGEVTQYF
TGTGCCAGCCGGATCGGGGGCGAGGTTACGCAGTATTTT
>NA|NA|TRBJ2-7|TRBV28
CASSPDGLSYEQYF
TGTGCCAGCAGTCCGGACGGTCTCTCCTACGAGCAGTACTTC
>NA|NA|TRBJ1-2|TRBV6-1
CASSEAQGAAYGYTF
TGTGCCAGCAGTGAAGCGCAAGGGGCTGCCTATGGCTACACCTTC